A selection of T cell receptor beta chains follows, all from one sample in a study of low-dose radiotherapy and immunotherapy resistance in tumors. TCRdb reanalysed the reads using MiXCR and keeps one entry per CDR3 protein. This sample has 100,000 or so distinct CDR3 sequences, with more than 20% found just once. The sequences come from PBMCs, collected after low-dose radiotherapy plus immunotherapy. The origin of the receptors is a male donor with prostate cancer. CDR3s include the opening cysteine and the closing phenylalanine or tryptophan. Fields, in order: J gene, V gene, D gene, clone size, CDR3 protein. A D gene is named only where the DNA matches it firmly. The listing skips clone size in some rows; elsewhere it reads once, few, many or a size class.

J: TRBJ2-1; V: TRBV5-1; D: TRBD1; size: once; CDR3: CASSLEGQGGNEQFF
J: TRBJ1-1; V: TRBV6-5; D: NA; size: many; CDR3: CASSYSPRVSDTEAFF
J: TRBJ2-3; V: TRBV6-2/TRBV6-3; D: NA; size: few; CDR3: CASKGDTQYF
J: TRBJ2-1; V: TRBV11-2; D: NA; size: many; CDR3: CASSLYGTNHNEQFF
J: TRBJ2-7; V: TRBV10-2; D: TRBD1; size: many; CDR3: CASMEDRQNFEQYF
J: TRBJ1-3; V: TRBV7-2; D: NA; size: many; CDR3: CASSLVTADTIYF
J: TRBJ2-1; V: TRBV3-1; D: NA; size: many; CDR3: CASSQEVGVPNEQFF
J: TRBJ2-2; V: TRBV6-2/TRBV6-3; D: NA; size: many; CDR3: CASSYSRVGTGELFF
J: TRBJ1-1; V: TRBV10-3; D: NA; size: many; CDR3: CAISESLGVETFF
J: TRBJ2-3; V: TRBV2; D: NA; size: many; CDR3: CASSEEGSQYF
J: TRBJ2-3; V: TRBV5-1; D: NA; size: many; CDR3: CASSNTGDTQYF
J: TRBJ2-3; V: TRBV29-1; D: NA; size: once; CDR3: CSGERGQGTDTQYF
J: TRBJ1-1; V: TRBV5-1; D: TRBD1; size: many; CDR3: CASSSPTGVPEAFF
J: TRBJ2-7; V: TRBV6-2/TRBV6-3; D: NA; size: many; CDR3: CASSVGGPYEQYF
J: TRBJ2-1; V: TRBV7-8; D: TRBD1; size: NA; CDR3: CASSIWTGQATEQFF
J: TRBJ2-7; V: TRBV7-2; D: NA; size: many; CDR3: CASSPGPASATYEQYF
J: TRBJ1-1; V: TRBV6-8; D: NA; size: NA; CDR3: CASRMNMNTEAFF
J: TRBJ1-6; V: TRBV18; D: NA; size: few; CDR3: CASSRQRYNSPLHF
J: TRBJ2-2; V: TRBV20-1; D: NA; size: NA; CDR3: CSARDSSPRRNGELFF
J: TRBJ1-2; V: TRBV13; D: TRBD1; size: many; CDR3: CASSSTGGGGYTF
J: TRBJ2-6; V: TRBV28; D: TRBD1; size: NA; CDR3: CASSPPRQGASSGANVLTF
J: TRBJ2-1; V: TRBV4-2; D: TRBD2; size: medium-sized; CDR3: CASSQTSGGADNEQFF
J: TRBJ2-3; V: TRBV29-1; D: NA; size: many; CDR3: CSVDLTGDTQYF
J: TRBJ2-5; V: TRBV2; D: NA; size: many; CDR3: CASGRQGSGQETQYF
J: TRBJ1-1; V: TRBV28; D: TRBD1; size: NA; CDR3: CAIRDRVNTEAFF
J: TRBJ2-7; V: TRBV9; D: NA; size: NA; CDR3: CASSVRGDSMNEQCF
J: TRBJ2-1; V: TRBV20-1; D: TRBD1; size: many; CDR3: CSANLQGAGNEQFF
J: TRBJ1-4; V: TRBV14; D: NA; size: NA; CDR3: CASSRSPNEKLFF
J: TRBJ2-4; V: TRBV6-8; D: NA; size: medium-sized; CDR3: CASWGDRKNIQYF
J: TRBJ2-3; V: TRBV5-1; D: NA; size: many; CDR3: CASGTTATSTDTQYF
J: TRBJ2-5; V: TRBV12-3/TRBV12-4; D: NA; size: NA; CDR3: CASQQAGQTQYF
J: TRBJ2-1; V: TRBV11-2; D: TRBD2; size: many; CDR3: CASGPTKIAGGLNEQFF
J: TRBJ2-2; V: TRBV12-3/TRBV12-4; D: NA; size: many; CDR3: CASSLREANTGELFF
J: TRBJ1-6; V: TRBV19; D: NA; size: many; CDR3: CASSPSLSFNSPLHF
J: TRBJ2-1; V: TRBV11-3; D: NA; size: many; CDR3: CASSNGRNEQFF